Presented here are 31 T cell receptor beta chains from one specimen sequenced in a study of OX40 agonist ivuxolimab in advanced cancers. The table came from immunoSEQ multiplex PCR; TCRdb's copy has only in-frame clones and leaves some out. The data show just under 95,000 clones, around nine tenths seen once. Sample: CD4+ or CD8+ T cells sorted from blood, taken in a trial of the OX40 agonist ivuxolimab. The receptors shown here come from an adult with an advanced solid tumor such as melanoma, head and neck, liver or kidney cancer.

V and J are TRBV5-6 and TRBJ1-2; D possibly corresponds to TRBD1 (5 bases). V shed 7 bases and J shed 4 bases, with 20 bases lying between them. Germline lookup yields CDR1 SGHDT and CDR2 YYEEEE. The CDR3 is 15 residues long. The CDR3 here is CASGAFPGNSYGYTF. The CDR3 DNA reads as TGTGCCAGCGGGGCTTTTCCAGGGAACAGCTATGGCTACACCTTC.

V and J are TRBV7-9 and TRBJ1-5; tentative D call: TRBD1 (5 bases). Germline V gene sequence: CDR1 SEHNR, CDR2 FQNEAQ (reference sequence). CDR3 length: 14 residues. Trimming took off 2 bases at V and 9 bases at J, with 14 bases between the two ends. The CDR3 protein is CASSLFGTPSPQHF. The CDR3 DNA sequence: TGTGCCAGCAGCTTATTTGGGACGCCTTCGCCCCAGCATTTT.

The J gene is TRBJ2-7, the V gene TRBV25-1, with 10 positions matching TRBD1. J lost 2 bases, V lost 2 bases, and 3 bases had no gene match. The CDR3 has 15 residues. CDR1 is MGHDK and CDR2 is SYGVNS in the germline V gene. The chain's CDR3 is CASSEQGQGTYEQYF. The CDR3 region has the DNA TGTGCCAGCAGTGAACAGGGACAGGGGACCTACGAGCAGTACTTC.

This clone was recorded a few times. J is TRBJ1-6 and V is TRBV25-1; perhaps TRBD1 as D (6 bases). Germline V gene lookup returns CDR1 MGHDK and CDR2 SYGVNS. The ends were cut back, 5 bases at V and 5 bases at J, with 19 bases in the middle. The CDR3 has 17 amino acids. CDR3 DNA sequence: TGTGCCAGCAGTTTTAGCCTTGGGACACTCGATAATTCACCCCTCCACTTT. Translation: CASSFSLGTLDNSPLHF.

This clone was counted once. The DNA of the CDR3 is TGTGCCAGCAGCTTGGCATGGGGACAGGGGAATCAGCCCCAGCATTTT. Protein product: CASSLAWGQGNQPQHF. The chain recombines TRBV5-5 with TRBJ1-5; 10 bases fit TRBD1. The length of the CDR3 is 16 residues. Trimming removed 0 bases from V and 4 bases from J; junction bases left unmatched: 4. CDR1 and CDR2 (germline): SGHKS, YYEKEE (reference sequence).

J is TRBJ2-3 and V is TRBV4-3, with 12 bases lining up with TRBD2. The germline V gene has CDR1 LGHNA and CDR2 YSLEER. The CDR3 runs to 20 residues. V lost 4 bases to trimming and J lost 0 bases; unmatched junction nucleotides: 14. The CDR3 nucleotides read TGCGCCAGCAGCCTCCTCCCCCTAGCGGGGGGGATCTCTAGCACAGATACGCAGTATTTT. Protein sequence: CASSLLPLAGGISSTDTQYF.

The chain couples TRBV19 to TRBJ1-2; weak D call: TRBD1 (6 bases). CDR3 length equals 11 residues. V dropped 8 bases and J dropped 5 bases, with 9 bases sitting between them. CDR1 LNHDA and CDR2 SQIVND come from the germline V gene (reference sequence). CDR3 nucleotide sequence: TGTGCCAGTCGGACAGCTTATGGCTACACCTTC. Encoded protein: CASRTAYGYTF.

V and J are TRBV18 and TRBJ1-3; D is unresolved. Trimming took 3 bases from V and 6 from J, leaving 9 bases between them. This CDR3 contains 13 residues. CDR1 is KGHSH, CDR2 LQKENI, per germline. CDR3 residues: CASSPVEANTIYF. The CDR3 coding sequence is TGTGCCAGCTCACCGGTCGAAGCAAACACCATATATTTT. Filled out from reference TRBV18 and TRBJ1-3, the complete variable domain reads NAGVMQNPRHLVRRRGQEARLRCSPMKGHSHVYWYRQLPEEGLKFMVYLQKENIIDESGMPKERFSAEFPKEGPSILRIQQVVRGDSAAYFCASSPVEANTIYFGEGSWLTVV.

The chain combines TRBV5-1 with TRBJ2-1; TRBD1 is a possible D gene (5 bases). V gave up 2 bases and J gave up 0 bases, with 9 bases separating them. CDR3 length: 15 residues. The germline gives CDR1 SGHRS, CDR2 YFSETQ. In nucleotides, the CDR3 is TGCGCCAGCAGCTTCGAACAGGTCTCCTACAATGAGCAGTTCTTC. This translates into CASSFEQVSYNEQFF.

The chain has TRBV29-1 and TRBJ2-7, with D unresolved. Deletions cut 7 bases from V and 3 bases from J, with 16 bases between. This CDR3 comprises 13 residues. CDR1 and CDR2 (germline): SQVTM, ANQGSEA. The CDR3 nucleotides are TGCAGCGCTGGTTCTTTGGGTGACTACGAGCAGTACTTC. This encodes CSAGSLGDYEQYF.

CDR3 bases: TGTGCCAGCAGCTTAGGTGATAGACCGGTCGAGACCCAGTACTTC. Translation gives CASSLGDRPVETQYF. The gene calls are TRBV7-2 and TRBJ2-5; no firm D call. Germline V gives CDR1 SGHTA, CDR2 FQGNSA. The V end was cut by 1 base, the J end by 5 bases, with 14 bases between. This CDR3 contains 15 residues.

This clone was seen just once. Written as DNA, the CDR3 is TGTGCCATCAGTGTTAGCGGTAACTCTGGAAACACCATATATTTT. This sequence encodes CAISVSGNSGNTIYF. The chain couples TRBV10-3 to TRBJ1-3, with no clear D. Looked up from germline, CDR1 is ENHRY and CDR2 is SYGVKD. V was shortened by 4 bases and J by 0 bases, with 10 bases between the two germline ends. CDR3 length equals 15 residues.

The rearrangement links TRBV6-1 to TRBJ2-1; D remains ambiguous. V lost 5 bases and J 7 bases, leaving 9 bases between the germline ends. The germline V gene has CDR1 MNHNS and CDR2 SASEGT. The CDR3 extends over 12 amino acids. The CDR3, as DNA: TGTGCCAGCAGTCCTTTAGGAAATGAGCAGTTCTTC. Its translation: CASSPLGNEQFF.

In nucleotides, the CDR3 is TGTGCCAGCACCCGCTTTCTGGGAGGGCGAAATCAGCCCCAGCATTTT. Residues: CASTRFLGGRNQPQHF. V and J are TRBV2 and TRBJ1-5; D not resolved. CDR1 is SNHLY and CDR2 is FYNNEI in the germline V gene. The CDR3 loop spans 16 amino acids. V gave up 7 bases and J gave up 4 bases, with 20 bases separating them. The full variable domain, with the rest looked up from reference TRBV2 and TRBJ1-5, is EPEVTQTPSHQVTQMGQEVILRCVPISNHLYFYWYRQILGQKVEFLVSFYNNEISEKSEIFDDQFSVERPDGSNFTLKIRSTKLEDSAMYFCASTRFLGGRNQPQHFGDGTRLSIL.

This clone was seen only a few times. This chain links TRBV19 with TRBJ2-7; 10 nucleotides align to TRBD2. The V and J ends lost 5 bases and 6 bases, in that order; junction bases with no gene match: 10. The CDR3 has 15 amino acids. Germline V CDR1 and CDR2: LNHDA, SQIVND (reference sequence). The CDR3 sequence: CASSFSGGAVLEQYF. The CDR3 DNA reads TGTGCCAGTAGTTTCAGCGGGGGGGCGGTCCTCGAGCAGTACTTC. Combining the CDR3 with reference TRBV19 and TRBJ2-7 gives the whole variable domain DGGITQSPKYLFRKEGQNVTLSCEQNLNHDAMYWYRQDPGQGLRLIYYSQIVNDFQKGDIAEGYSVSREKKESFPLTVTSAQKNPTAFYLCASSFSGGAVLEQYFGPGTRLTVT.

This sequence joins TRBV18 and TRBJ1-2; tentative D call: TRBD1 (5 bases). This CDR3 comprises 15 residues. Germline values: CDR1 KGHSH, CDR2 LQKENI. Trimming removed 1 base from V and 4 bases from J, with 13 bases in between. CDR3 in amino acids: CASSPQETVFYGYTF. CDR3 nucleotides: TGTGCCAGCTCACCACAGGAGACAGTTTTCTATGGCTACACCTTC.

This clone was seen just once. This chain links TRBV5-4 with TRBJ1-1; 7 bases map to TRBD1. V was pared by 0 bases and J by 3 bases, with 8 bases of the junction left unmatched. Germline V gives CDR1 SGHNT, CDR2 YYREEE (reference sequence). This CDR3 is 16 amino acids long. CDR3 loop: CASSLAPTGMDTEAFF. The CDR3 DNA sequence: TGTGCCAGCAGCTTGGCCCCGACAGGGATGGACACTGAAGCTTTCTTT.

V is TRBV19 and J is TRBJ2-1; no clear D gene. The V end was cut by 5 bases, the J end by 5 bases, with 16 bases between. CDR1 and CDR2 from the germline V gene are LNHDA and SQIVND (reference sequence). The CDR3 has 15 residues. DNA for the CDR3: TGTGCCAGTAGTCCCCCTCGGACGTCTCACAATGAGCAGTTCTTC. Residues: CASSPPRTSHNEQFF.

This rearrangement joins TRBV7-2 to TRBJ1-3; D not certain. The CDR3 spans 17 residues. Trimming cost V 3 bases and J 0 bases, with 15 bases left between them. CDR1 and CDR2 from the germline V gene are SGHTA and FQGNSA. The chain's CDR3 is CASSFHQASSSGNTIYF. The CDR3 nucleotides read TGTGCCAGCAGCTTCCATCAGGCTTCAAGCTCTGGAAACACCATATATTTT.

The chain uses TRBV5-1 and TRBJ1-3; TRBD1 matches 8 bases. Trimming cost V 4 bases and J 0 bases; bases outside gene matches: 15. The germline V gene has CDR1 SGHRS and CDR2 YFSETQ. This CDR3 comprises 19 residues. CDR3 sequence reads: CASSPSIGQGLSSGNTIYF. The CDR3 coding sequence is TGCGCCAGCAGCCCGTCCATCGGACAGGGATTAAGCTCTGGAAACACCATATATTTT.

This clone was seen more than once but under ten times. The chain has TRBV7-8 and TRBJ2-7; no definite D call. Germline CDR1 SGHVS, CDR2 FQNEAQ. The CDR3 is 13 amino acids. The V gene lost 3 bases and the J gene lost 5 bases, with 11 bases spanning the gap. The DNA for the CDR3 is TGTGCCAGCAGCTTGTCCCTAGGCGACGAGCAGTACTTC. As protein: CASSLSLGDEQYF.

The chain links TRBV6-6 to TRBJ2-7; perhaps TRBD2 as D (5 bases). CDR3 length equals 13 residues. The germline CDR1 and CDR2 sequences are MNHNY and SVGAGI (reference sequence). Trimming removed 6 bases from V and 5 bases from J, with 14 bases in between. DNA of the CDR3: TGTGCCAGCAGCTCCTCGGACGGGAACGAGCAGTACTTC. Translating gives CASSSSDGNEQYF.

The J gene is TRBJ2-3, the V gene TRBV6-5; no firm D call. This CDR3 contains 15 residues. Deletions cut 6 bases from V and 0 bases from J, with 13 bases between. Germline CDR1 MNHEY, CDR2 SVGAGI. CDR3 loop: CASSLGVPSTDTQYF. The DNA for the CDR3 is TGTGCCAGCAGCCTGGGCGTTCCTAGCACAGATACGCAGTATTTT.

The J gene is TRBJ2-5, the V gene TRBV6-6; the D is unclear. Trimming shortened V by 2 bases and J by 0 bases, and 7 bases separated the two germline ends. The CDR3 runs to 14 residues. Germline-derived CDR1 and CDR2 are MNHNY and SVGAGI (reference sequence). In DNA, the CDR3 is TGTGCCAGCAGTTACACACGGAACCAAGAGACCCAGTACTTC. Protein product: CASSYTRNQETQYF.

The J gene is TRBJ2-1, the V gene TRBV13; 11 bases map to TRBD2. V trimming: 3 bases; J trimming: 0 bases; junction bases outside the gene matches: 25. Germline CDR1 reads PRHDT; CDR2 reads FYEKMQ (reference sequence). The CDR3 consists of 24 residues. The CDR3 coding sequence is TGTGCCAGCAGCTTCCGCCGGAGGGGGACAGATGGACTAGCGGGCCCAAGCTCCTACAATGAGCAGTTCTTC. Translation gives CASSFRRRGTDGLAGPSSYNEQFF. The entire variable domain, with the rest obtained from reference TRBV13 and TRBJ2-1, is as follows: AAGVIQSPRHLIKEKRETATLKCYPIPRHDTVYWYQQGPGQDPQFLISFYEKMQSDKGSIPDRFSAQQFSDYHSELNMSSLELGDSALYFCASSFRRRGTDGLAGPSSYNEQFFGPGTRLTVL.

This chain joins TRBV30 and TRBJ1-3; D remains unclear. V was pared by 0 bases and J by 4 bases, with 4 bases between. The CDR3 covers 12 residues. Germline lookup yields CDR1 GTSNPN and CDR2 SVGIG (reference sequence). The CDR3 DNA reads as TGTGCCTGGAGTGTACTCGGAAACACCATATATTTT. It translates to CAWSVLGNTIYF.

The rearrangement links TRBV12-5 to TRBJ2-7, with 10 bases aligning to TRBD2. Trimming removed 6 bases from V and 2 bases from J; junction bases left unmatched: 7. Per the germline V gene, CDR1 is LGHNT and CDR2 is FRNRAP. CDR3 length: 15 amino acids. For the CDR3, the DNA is TGTGCTAGTGGATTTAGCGGGGGGCCCACCTACGAGCAGTACTTC. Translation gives CASGFSGGPTYEQYF.

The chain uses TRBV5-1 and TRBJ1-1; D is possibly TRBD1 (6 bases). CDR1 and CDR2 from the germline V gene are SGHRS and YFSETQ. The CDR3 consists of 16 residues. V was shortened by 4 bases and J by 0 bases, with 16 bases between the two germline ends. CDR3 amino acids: CASSPLGGRMNTEAFF. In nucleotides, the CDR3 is TGCGCCAGCAGCCCGCTAGGGGGACGCATGAACACTGAAGCTTTCTTT.

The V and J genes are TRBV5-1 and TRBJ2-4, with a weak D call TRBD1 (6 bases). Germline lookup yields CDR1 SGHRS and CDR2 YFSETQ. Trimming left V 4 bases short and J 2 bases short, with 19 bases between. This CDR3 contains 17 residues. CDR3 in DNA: TGCGCCAGCAGCCCAGGGGTAATTTCGGAGACCAAAAACATTCAGTACTTC. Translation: CASSPGVISETKNIQYF.

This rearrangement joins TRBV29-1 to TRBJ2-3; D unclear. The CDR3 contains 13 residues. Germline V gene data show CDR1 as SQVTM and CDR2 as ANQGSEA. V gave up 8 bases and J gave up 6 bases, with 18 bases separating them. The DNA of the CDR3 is TGCAGCTTAAACAAGGAGAAAGGGGATACGCAGTATTTT. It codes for CSLNKEKGDTQYF.

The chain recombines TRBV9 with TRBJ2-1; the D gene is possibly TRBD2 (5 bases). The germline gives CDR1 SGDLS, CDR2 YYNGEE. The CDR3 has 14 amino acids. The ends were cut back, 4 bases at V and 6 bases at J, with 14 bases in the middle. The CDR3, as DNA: TGTGCCAGCAGCAGATCTGGACTTCCCAATGAGCAGTTCTTC. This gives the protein CASSRSGLPNEQFF.